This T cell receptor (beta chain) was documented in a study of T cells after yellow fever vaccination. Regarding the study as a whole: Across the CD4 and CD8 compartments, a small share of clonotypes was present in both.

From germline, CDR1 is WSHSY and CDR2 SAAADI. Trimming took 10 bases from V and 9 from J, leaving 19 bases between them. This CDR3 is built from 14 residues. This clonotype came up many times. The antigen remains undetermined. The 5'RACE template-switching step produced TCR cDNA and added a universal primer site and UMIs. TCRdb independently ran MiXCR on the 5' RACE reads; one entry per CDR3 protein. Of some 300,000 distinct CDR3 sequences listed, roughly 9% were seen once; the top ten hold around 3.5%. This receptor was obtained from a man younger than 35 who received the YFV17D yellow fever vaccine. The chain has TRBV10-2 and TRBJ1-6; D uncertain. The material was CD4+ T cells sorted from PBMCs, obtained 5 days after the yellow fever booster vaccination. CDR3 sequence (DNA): TGCGCCACTTCGACCCGGGCGCCAGGTTCACCCCTCCACTTT. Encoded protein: CATSTRAPGSPLHF.